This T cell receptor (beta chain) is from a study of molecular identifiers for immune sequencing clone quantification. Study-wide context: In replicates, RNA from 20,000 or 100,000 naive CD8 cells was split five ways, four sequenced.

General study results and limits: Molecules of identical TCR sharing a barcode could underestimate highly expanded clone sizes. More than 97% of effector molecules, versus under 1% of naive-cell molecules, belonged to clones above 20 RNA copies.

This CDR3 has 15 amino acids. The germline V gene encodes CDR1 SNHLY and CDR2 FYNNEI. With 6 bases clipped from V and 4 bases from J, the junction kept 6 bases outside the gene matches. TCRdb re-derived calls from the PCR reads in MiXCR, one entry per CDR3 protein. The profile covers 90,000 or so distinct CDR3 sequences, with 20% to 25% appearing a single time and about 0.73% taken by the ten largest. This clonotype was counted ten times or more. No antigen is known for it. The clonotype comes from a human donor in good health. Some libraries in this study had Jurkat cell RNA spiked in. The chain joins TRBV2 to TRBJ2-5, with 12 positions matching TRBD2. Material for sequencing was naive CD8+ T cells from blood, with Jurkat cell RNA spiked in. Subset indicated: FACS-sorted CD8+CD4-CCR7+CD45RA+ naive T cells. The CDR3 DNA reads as TGTGCCAGCAGGTGGACTAGCGGGGAGTCAGAGACCCAGTACTTC. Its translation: CASRWTSGESETQYF. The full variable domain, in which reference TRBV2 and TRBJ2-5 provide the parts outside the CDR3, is EPEVTQTPSHQVTQMGQEVILRCVPISNHLYFYWYRQILGQKVEFLVSFYNNEISEKSEIFDDQFSVERPDGSNFTLKIRSTKLEDSAMYFCASRWTSGESETQYFGPGTRLLVL.